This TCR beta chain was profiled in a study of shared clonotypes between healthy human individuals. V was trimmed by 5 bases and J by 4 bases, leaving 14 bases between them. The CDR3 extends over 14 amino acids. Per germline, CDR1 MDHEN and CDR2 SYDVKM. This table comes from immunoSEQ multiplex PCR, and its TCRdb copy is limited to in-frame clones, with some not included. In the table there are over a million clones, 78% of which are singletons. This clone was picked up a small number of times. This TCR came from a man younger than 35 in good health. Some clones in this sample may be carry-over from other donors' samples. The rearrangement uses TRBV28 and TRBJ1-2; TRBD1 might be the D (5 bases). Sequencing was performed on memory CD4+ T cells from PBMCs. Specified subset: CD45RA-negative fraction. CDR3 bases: TGTGCCAGCAGTCCACGCGGGGCTGGCTATGGCTACACCTTC. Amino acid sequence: CASSPRGAGYGYTF.